This passage covers 12 T cell receptor beta chains from one sample sequenced in a study of regulatory T cells in long-lasting Graves disease. As for time point: newly diagnosed GD, antithyroid drugs for less than 3 months. PBMC RNA served as the TCR library source. To make TCR beta libraries, researchers used iRepertoire HTBI primers and Arm-PCR of CDR3 regions. TCRdb fed the multiplex PCR reads into MiXCR, producing one record per CDR3 protein. Among 550,000 to 600,000 distinct CDR3 sequences listed, around 15% were seen once. The sample was also linked to a second study, of T cells in Graves' hyperthyroidism and ophthalmopathy.

This material consisted of peripheral blood mononuclear cells (PBMCs), taken at new diagnosis, from a patient treated with antithyroid drugs. These TCRs come from a man younger than 35 with Graves disease.

The chain employs TRBV10-3 and TRBJ2-7, with 12 nucleotides matching TRBD2. Germline CDR1 and CDR2: ENHRY and SYGVKD. V lost 4 bases, J lost 9 bases, and 7 bases stayed unmatched. The CDR3 is 14 residues long. The CDR3 DNA is TGTGCCATCAGTGGACTAGCGGGAGATTCAGGGCAGTACTTC. This translates into CAISGLAGDSGQYF.

As concerns this clonotype: A far larger clone is a single base away, which makes a read error likely. The chain is built from TRBV2 and TRBJ2-5, with D tentatively TRBD1 or TRBD2 (5 bases each). Germline CDR1 is SNHLY and CDR2 is FYNNEI. CDR3 length: 17 amino acids. With 2 bases removed from V and 11 bases from J, the gap between germline ends came to 27 bases. Here the CDR3 reads CASSERPGTTFYNEQYF. Written as DNA, the CDR3 is TGTGCCAGCAGTGAAAGGCCAGGGACCACCTTCTACAATGAGCAGTACTTC.

The chain is built from TRBV18 and TRBJ2-1; 9 nucleotides match TRBD1. Germline lookup yields CDR1 KGHSH and CDR2 LQKENI. Trimming at V came to 7 bases and at J to 8 bases, leaving 12 bases not matched to a gene. This CDR3 spans 15 amino acids. The CDR3 coding sequence is TGTGCCAGCTTAGCGACAGGGGGATCTATTGATGAGCAGTTCTTC. This encodes CASLATGGSIDEQFF. Full variable domain (outside the CDR3, taken from reference TRBV18 and TRBJ2-1): NAGVMQNPRHLVRRRGQEARLRCSPMKGHSHVYWYRQLPEEGLKFMVYLQKENIIDESGMPKERFSAEFPKEGPSILRIQQVVRGDSAAYFCASLATGGSIDEQFFGPGTRLTVL.

There are many counts of this clonotype. The chain links TRBV7-9 to TRBJ2-3, with 13 bases identical to TRBD2. This CDR3 is built from 16 residues. V was pared by 4 bases and J by 0 bases, with 1 base of the junction left unmatched. Germline V lookup: CDR1 SEHNR, CDR2 FQNEAQ (reference sequence). The CDR3 is CASSSLAGGSTDTQYF. The CDR3, as DNA: TGTGCCAGCAGCTCACTAGCGGGAGGGAGCACAGATACGCAGTATTTT.

This clonotype was counted many times. The chain couples TRBV12-5 to TRBJ2-3, with D possibly being TRBD1 (5 bases). V lost 2 bases to trimming and J lost 7 bases, with 13 bases between them. CDR3 size: 14 residues. The V gene's germline CDR1 is LGHNT and CDR2 FRNRAP. The DNA for the CDR3 is TGTGCTAGTGGTTTGCCCCCGCAGGGCCATACGCAGTATTTT. Its translation is CASGLPPQGHTQYF.

Only a few counts were recorded for this clonotype. CDR3 protein: CATGENNEQFF. Written as DNA, the CDR3 is TGTGCCACGGGGGAGAACAATGAGCAGTTCTTC. The chain joins TRBV10-3 to TRBJ2-1, with D perhaps matching TRBD2 (6 bases). Germline CDR1 reads ENHRY; CDR2 reads SYGVKD. There are 11 residues in the CDR3. V was trimmed by 10 bases and J by 5 bases, leaving 9 bases between them.

This clonotype was recorded many times. The rearrangement uses TRBV30 and TRBJ1-1; 7 bases fit TRBD1. Germline CDR1 reads GTSNPN; CDR2 reads SVGIG (reference sequence). Trimming cost V 4 bases and J 6 bases; bases outside gene matches: 11. The CDR3 has 14 residues. The CDR3 DNA sequence: TGTGCCTGGAAGTACGCCAGGGGGAATTCTGAAGCTTTCTTT. Protein product: CAWKYARGNSEAFF.

This clonotype was observed once. The gene calls are TRBV5-1 and TRBJ1-2, with D unresolved. Germline V CDR1 and CDR2: SGHRS, YFSETQ. Trimming cost V 5 bases and J 2 bases, with 10 bases left between them. The CDR3 is made up of 13 amino acids. CDR3 protein: CASSRDPNYGYTF. The CDR3 nucleotides read TGCGCCAGCAGTAGAGACCCAAACTATGGCTACACCTTC.

This clonotype was seen more than once but under ten times. V and J are TRBV5-6 and TRBJ2-1; D is unresolved. The germline V gene has CDR1 SGHDT and CDR2 YYEEEE. V was shortened by 1 base and J by 4 bases, with 12 bases between the two germline ends. The CDR3 contains 15 residues. Here the CDR3 reads CASSLFQDGYNEQFF. The CDR3 region has the DNA TGTGCCAGCAGCTTGTTTCAGGACGGGTACAATGAGCAGTTCTTC.

This clonotype was recorded many times. V gene TRBV18 combines with J gene TRBJ1-6, with D hard to call. V lost 3 bases, J lost 8 bases, and 17 bases lay in between. Per germline, CDR1 KGHSH and CDR2 LQKENI. This CDR3 comprises 16 residues. CDR3 residues: CASSPSERVKDSPLHF. In DNA, the CDR3 is TGTGCCAGCTCACCCTCGGAGAGGGTTAAGGATTCACCCCTCCACTTT. The entire variable domain, with the rest obtained from reference TRBV18 and TRBJ1-6, is as follows: NAGVMQNPRHLVRRRGQEARLRCSPMKGHSHVYWYRQLPEEGLKFMVYLQKENIIDESGMPKERFSAEFPKEGPSILRIQQVVRGDSAAYFCASSPSERVKDSPLHFGNGTRLTVT.

This clonotype was seen only a few times. The J gene is TRBJ2-1, the V gene TRBV20-1; 10 positions match TRBD1. This CDR3 has 15 residues. Germline V lookup: CDR1 DFQATT, CDR2 SNEGSKA (reference sequence). V shed 3 bases and J 3 bases; nucleotides not matched to a gene: 5. The CDR3 DNA reads as TGCAGTGCTAGTGCCAGGGACAGGGGCTACAATGAGCAGTTCTTC. This encodes CSASARDRGYNEQFF.

The CDR3 loop reads CASSLAGLRGEQYF. The CDR3 bases are TGCGCCAGCAGCTTGGCGGGACTGAGGGGGGAGCAGTACTTC. The V gene is TRBV5-1, the J gene TRBJ2-7; either TRBD1 or TRBD2 may supply D (6 bases each). The CDR3 has 14 residues. V was clipped by 0 bases and J by 7 bases, with 14 bases between them. Germline-derived CDR1 and CDR2 are SGHRS and YFSETQ.